These 11 T cell receptor beta chains came from one sample sequenced in a study of tumor-infiltrating lymphocytes in primary liver carcinoma. Unsorted bulk tissue of roughly 18-31 mg yielded co-extracted RNA and DNA. Synthesis of TCR beta cDNA was carried out from 500 ng total RNA with a constant-region primer. Each TCR beta library was derived from three nested multiplex PCR rounds that employed slightly modified ARM-PCR. Rounds one and two of PCR, each of roughly 10 cycles, were primed with TRBV1-TRBV30 forward primers and a C-beta reverse primer. TCRdb re-called the multiplex PCR reads through MiXCR, storing one row per CDR3 protein. The data hold 75,000 to 90,000 distinct CDR3 sequences, with 72% observed a single time. Sequencing was performed on liver tumor tissue from sampling region 1. Subset defined: tumor region T1, superior pole. The receptor set was obtained from a man aged 35-49 years with primary liver carcinoma and hepatitis B virus infection.

There are a few counts of this clonotype. A read error may be the cause here, since a much bigger clone is one base away. The chain recombines TRBV14 with TRBJ2-7; TRBD1 matches at 7 bases. The CDR3 spans 14 residues. The V gene's germline CDR1 is SGHDN and CDR2 FVKESK. In DNA, the CDR3 is TGTGTCAGCAGCCAACAGACAGGGCCCTACGAGCAGTACTTC. Its translation: CVSSQQTGPYEQYF.

This chain uses TRBV29-1 with TRBJ2-7; TRBD1 might be the D (6 bases). The CDR3 has 15 amino acids. Per the germline V gene, CDR1 is SQVTM and CDR2 is ANQGSEA. The CDR3 region is CRAWGSQGQGNVQYF. As DNA, the CDR3 is TGCCGCGCCTGGGGCTCCCAGGGGCAAGGTAACGTGCAGTACTTC.

This clonotype was observed a handful of times. Given a much more abundant clone one base away, this may be a read error. The chain is built from TRBV7-8 and TRBJ2-3; D is ambiguous. CDR1 and CDR2 (germline): SGHVS, FQNEAQ. CDR3 length: 18 residues. The CDR3 here is CTSSLPMFQPSSTDTQYF. The CDR3 DNA sequence: TGTACCAGCAGCCTTCCGATGTTTCAGCCCTCTAGCACAGATACGCAGTATTTT.

In the case of this clonotype: An end of the junction does not agree with germline; a read error may underlie this. CDR3 nucleotide sequence: TGTGCCAGCAGCCCGCCCCAGCTAGCAGGGATAGCCAAAAACATACAGTACTTC. It translates to CASSPPQLAGIAKNIQYF. This chain connects TRBV4-2 to TRBJ2-4, with D perhaps matching TRBD1 or TRBD2 (5 bases each). Germline V gene sequence: CDR1 LGHNA, CDR2 YNFKEQ. There are 18 residues in the CDR3.

Comment on this clonotype: The germline gene is not matched at one end of the junction; a read error may be the cause. The rearrangement links TRBV6-5 to TRBJ2-7; 7 nucleotides align to TRBD2. CDR3 length: 14 amino acids. Germline CDR1 MNHEY, CDR2 SVGAGI. For the CDR3, the DNA is TGTGTCAGCAGTGGCGGGACTAATCCCTACGAGCAATACTTC. Encoded protein: CVSSGGTNPYEQYF.

This clonotype has a single count. This may be a read error, as it is one base from a much larger clone. The rearrangement joins TRBV24-1 to TRBJ2-1, with D perhaps TRBD2 (5 bases). The CDR3 totals 14 residues. CDR1 and CDR2 from the germline V gene are KGHDR and SFDVKD. V lost 3 bases to trimming and J lost 3 bases, with 8 bases between them. Here the CDR3 reads CATSDGRDYNEQFF. CDR3 in DNA: TGTGCCACCAGTGATGGCCGGGACTACAATGAGCAGTTCTTC.

As for this clonotype: The CDR3 end shows no conserved phenylalanine or tryptophan, and so a read error is likely. V usage is TRBV29-1 and J usage is TRBJ2-2; D might be TRBD2 (6 bases). The V gene's germline CDR1 is SQVTM and CDR2 ANQGSEA. The length of the CDR3 is 15 residues. The CDR3 coding sequence is TGCAGCGTGGGCTCGGGACCGTTGAACACCGGGGGGCTGTTTTCT. This gives the protein CSVGSGPLNTGGLFS.

Turning to this clonotype: Given the absence of the conserved phenylalanine or tryptophan at the CDR3 end, a read error is likely. The limits of the CDR3 on the DNA are not certain, so only TCRdb's listed CDR3 is given. The chain combines TRBV11-2 with TRBJ2-2; the table's TRBD2 call for D was not verified on the DNA. The germline V gene has CDR1 SGHAT and CDR2 FQNNGV. The CDR3 comprises 16 residues, both ends counted. CDR3 amino acids: CASSLVALAGTWELSC.

The rearrangement uses TRBV20-1 and TRBJ2-7, with TRBD1 identical over 8 bases. The CDR3 has 14 residues. Germline V lookup: CDR1 DFQATT, CDR2 SNEGSKA (reference sequence). V was clipped by 5 bases and J by 6 bases; unmatched bases: 12. The CDR3 DNA is TGCAGTGCTTTACGGACAGGGCCTCCCTGCGAGCAGTACTTC. Its protein product is CSALRTGPPCEQYF.

Points on this clonotype: The CDR3 end shows no conserved phenylalanine or tryptophan, and so a read error is likely. The J gene is TRBJ1-2, the V gene TRBV11-2, with D possibly TRBD1 on 5 matching bases. The CDR3 sequence is 13 residues long. The germline CDR1 and CDR2 sequences are SGHAT and FQNNGV. The CDR3, as DNA: TGTGCTAGCAGCCTAGAGGGGAACTATGGCTACACCATC. Encoded protein: CASSLEGNYGYTI.

This chain uses TRBV29-1 with TRBJ2-7; D may be TRBD2 (5 bases). Trimming left V 0 bases short and J 6 bases short, with 12 bases between. Germline CDR1 and CDR2: SQVTM and ANQGSEA. The CDR3 runs to 13 residues. The CDR3 protein is CSVEDLAVSEQYF. The CDR3 DNA is TGCAGCGTTGAAGACCTAGCAGTCTCCGAGCAGTACTTC.